This T cell receptor beta chain came from a study of blood T cell repertoires in COVID-19. The overall study: Sources were T cells, B-cell-depleted T cells, or PBMCs; the material itself was cDNA or gDNA.

TCRdb keeps only in-frame clones here, not all; method: immunoSEQ multiplex PCR. In the table there are fewer than 150,000 clones, around four fifths of which are singletons. The V segment lost 5 bases and the J segment 7 bases; nucleotides outside the gene matches: 10. The CDR3 loop spans 14 amino acids. Germline V gives CDR1 MGHRA, CDR2 YSYEKL. The sequence was obtained from a man aged 30 to 45 who had recovered from COVID-19. V gene TRBV4-1 combines with J gene TRBJ1-1; 7 bases line up with TRBD1. The sample was PBMCs or T cells enriched from blood (not recorded which). This chain's CDR3 is CASSLEGALGEAFF. The CDR3 DNA follows: TGCGCCAGCAGCTTAGAGGGGGCCCTTGGTGAAGCTTTCTTT.